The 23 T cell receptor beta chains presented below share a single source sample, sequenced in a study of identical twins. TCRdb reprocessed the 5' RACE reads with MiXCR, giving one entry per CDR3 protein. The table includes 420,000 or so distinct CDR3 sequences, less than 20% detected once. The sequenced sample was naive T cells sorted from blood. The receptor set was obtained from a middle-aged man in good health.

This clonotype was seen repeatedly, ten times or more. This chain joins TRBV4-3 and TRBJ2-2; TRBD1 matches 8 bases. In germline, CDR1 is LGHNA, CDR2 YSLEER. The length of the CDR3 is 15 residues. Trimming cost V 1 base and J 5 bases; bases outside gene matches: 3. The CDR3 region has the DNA TGCGCCAGCAGCCAAGTAGACAGGGGTACCGGGGAGCTGTTTTTT. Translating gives CASSQVDRGTGELFF.

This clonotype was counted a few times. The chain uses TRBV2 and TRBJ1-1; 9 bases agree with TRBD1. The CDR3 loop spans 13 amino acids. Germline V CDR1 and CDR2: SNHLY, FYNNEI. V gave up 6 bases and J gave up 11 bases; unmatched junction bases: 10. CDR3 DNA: TGTGCCAGCAGCGCCGGGACAGGGAGCGACGCTTTCTTT. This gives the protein CASSAGTGSDAFF.

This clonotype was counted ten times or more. The CDR3 nucleotides are TGCAGTGCCCGGAATACAGCAAAAGAGACCCAGTACTTC. Amino acids: CSARNTAKETQYF. The chain combines TRBV20-1 with TRBJ2-5, with D hard to call. This CDR3 has 13 residues. Germline-derived CDR1 and CDR2 are DFQATT and SNEGSKA (reference sequence). The V end lost 6 bases, the J end lost 3 bases, and 14 bases lay between the germline ends.

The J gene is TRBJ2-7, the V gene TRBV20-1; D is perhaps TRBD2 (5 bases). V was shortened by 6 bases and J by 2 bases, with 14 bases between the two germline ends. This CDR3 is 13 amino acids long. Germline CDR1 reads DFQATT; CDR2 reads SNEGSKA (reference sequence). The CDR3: CSARGRATYEQYF. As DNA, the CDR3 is TGCAGTGCCCGCGGGCGGGCAACCTACGAGCAGTACTTC.

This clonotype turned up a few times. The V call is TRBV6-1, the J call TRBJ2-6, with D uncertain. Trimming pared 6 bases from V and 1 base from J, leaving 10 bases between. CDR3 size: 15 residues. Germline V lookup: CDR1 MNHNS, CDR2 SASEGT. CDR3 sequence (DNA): TGTGCCAGCAGCCACGATCCATCTGGGGCCAACGTCCTGACTTTC. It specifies CASSHDPSGANVLTF.

As DNA, the CDR3 is TGTGCCAGCAGCTTGAACGGACTAGCGAAAGAGACCCAGTACTTC. This translates into CASSLNGLAKETQYF. The chain carries TRBV5-4 and TRBJ2-5; TRBD2 aligns across 9 bases. There are 15 residues in the CDR3. CDR1 and CDR2 from the germline V gene are SGHNT and YYREEE (reference sequence). Trimming removed 1 base from V and 3 bases from J; junction bases left unmatched: 4.

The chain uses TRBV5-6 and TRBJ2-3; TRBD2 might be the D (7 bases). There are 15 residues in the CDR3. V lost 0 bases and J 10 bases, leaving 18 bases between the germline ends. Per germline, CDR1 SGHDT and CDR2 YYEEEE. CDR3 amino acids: CASSLGGGGPSPQYF. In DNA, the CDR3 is TGTGCCAGCAGCTTGGGGGGGGGCGGCCCCTCTCCGCAGTATTTT.

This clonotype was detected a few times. In DNA, the CDR3 is TGTGCCAGCAGTGGTGGGGGCTTGGGCAATCAGCCCCAGCATTTT. Translation gives CASSGGGLGNQPQHF. The V call is TRBV12-3 or TRBV12-4, the J call TRBJ1-5, with D perhaps matching TRBD1 (6 bases). There are 15 residues in the CDR3. Trimming removed 5 bases from V and 2 bases from J, with 13 bases in between.

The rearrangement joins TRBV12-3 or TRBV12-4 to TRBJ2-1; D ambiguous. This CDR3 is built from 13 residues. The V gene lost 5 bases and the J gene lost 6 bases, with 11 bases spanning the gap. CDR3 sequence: CASSLRAGNEQFF. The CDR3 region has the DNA TGTGCCAGCAGTCTCCGGGCTGGCAATGAGCAGTTCTTC.

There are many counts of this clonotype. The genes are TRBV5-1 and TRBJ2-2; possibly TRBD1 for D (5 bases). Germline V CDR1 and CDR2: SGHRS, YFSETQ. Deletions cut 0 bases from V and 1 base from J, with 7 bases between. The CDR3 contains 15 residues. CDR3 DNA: TGCGCCAGCAGCTTGGGACAGAGGAACACCGGGGAGCTGTTTTTT. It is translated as CASSLGQRNTGELFF.

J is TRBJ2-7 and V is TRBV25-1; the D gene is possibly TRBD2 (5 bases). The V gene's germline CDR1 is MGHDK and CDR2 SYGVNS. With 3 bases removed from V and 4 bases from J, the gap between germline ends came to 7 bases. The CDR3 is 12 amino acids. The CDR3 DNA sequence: TGTGCCAGCAGTGACGGGGTTTACGAGCAGTACTTC. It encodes CASSDGVYEQYF.

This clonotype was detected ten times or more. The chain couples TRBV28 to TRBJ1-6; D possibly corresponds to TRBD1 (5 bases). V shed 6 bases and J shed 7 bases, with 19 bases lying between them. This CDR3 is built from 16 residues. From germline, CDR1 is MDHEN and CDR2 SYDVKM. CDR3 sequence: CASSQFSGSRNSPLHF. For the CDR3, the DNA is TGTGCCAGCAGCCAATTCTCAGGGTCTCGGAATTCACCCCTCCACTTT.

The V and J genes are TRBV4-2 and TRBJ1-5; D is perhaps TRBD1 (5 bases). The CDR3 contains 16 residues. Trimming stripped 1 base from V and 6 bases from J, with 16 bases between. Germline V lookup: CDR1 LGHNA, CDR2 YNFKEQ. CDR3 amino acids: CASSQVGQLEGQPQHF. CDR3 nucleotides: TGTGCCAGCAGCCAAGTGGGGCAACTAGAGGGTCAGCCCCAGCATTTT.

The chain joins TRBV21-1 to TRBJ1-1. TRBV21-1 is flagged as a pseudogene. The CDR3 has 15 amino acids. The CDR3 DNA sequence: TGTGCCAGCAGCAAAGGGGTCCAGGATTATCGGGGAGCTTTCTTT. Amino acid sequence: CASSKGVQDYRGAFF.

This chain's CDR3 is CASSLMTSGFTYEQYF. CDR3 nucleotides: TGTGCCAGCAGCTTGATGACTAGCGGATTTACCTACGAGCAGTACTTC. This chain joins TRBV5-6 and TRBJ2-7; 9 nucleotides agree with TRBD2. This CDR3 is built from 16 residues. Germline V CDR1 and CDR2: SGHDT, YYEEEE. The junction had 7 bases not matched to a gene; V was cut back by 1 base and J by 2 bases.

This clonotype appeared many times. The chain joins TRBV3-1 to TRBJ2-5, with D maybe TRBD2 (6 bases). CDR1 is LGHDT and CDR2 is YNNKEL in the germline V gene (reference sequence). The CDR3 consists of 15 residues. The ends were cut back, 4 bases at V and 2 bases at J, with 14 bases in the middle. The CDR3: CASSPSWDFQETQYF. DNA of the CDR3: TGTGCCAGCAGCCCATCTTGGGACTTTCAAGAGACCCAGTACTTC.

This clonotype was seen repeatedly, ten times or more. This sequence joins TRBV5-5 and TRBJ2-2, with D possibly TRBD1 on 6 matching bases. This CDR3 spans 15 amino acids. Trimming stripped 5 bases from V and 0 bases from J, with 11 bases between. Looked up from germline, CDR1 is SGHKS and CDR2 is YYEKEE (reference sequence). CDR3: CASSWDTSNTGELFF. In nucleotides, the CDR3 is TGTGCCAGCAGTTGGGACACATCGAACACCGGGGAGCTGTTTTTT.

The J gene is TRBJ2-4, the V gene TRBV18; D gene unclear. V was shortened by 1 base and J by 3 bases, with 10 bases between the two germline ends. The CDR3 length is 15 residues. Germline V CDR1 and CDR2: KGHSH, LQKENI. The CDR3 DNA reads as TGTGCCAGCTCACCACAATCGGTCGACAAAAACATTCAGTACTTC. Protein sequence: CASSPQSVDKNIQYF.

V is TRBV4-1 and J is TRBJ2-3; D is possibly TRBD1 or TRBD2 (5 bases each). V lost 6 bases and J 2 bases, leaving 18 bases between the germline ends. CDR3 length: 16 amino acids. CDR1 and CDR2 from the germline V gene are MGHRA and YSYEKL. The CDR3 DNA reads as TGCGCCAGCAGACGAATCGGGACGGATGCCACAGATACGCAGTATTTT. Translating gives CASRRIGTDATDTQYF.

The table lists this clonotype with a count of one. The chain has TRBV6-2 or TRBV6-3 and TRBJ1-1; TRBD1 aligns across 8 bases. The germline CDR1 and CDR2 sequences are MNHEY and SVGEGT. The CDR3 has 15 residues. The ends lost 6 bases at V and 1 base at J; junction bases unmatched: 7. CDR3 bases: TGTGCCAGCAGCCCCTGGGGACAGGAGAACACTGAAGCTTTCTTT. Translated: CASSPWGQENTEAFF.

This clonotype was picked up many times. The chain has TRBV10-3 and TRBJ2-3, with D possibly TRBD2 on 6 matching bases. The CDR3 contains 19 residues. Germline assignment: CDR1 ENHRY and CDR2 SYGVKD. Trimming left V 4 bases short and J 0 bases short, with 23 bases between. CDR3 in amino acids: CAISAGRGLADGSTDTQYF. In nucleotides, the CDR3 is TGTGCCATCAGTGCAGGTCGCGGTTTAGCGGATGGGAGCACAGATACGCAGTATTTT.

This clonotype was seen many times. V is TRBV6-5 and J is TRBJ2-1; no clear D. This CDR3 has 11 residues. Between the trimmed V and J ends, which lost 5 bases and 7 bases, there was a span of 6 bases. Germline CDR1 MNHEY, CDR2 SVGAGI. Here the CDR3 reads CASSHLNEQFF. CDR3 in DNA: TGTGCCAGCAGTCACCTGAATGAGCAGTTCTTC.

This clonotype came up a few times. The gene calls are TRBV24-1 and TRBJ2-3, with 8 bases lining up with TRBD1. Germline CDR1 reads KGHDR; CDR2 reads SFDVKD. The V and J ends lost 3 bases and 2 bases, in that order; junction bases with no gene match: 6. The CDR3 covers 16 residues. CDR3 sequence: CATSDPRQGTTDTQYF. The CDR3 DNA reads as TGTGCCACCAGTGATCCACGACAGGGGACCACAGATACGCAGTATTTT.